A selection of T cell receptor beta chains follows, all from one sample in a study of OX40 agonist ivuxolimab in advanced cancers. Clones were sequenced by immunoSEQ multiplex PCR, and TCRdb holds only the in-frame ones, with some missing. The sample records some 43,000 clones, 89% being singletons. The material sequenced was CD4+ or CD8+ T cells sorted from blood, taken in a trial of the OX40 agonist ivuxolimab. The receptors here all came from an adult with an advanced solid tumor such as melanoma, head and neck, liver or kidney cancer. Both conserved end residues are trimmed from each CDR3. Fields, in order: V gene, clone size, J gene, CDR3 protein. The listing skips clone size in some rows; elsewhere it reads once, few, many or a size class.

V gene: TRBV5-6; clone size: NA; J gene: TRBJ2-7; CDR3 protein: ASSKYDRAYEQY
V gene: TRBV7-2; clone size: NA; J gene: TRBJ2-2; CDR3 protein: ASRSAPGPWNTGELF
V gene: TRBV11-2; clone size: NA; J gene: TRBJ1-1; CDR3 protein: ASSSSPDRPEAF
V gene: TRBV19; clone size: NA; J gene: TRBJ2-7; CDR3 protein: ASSLIGTYEQY
V gene: TRBV18; clone size: NA; J gene: TRBJ1-1; CDR3 protein: ASSPQGTGAGTEAF
V gene: TRBV19; clone size: NA; J gene: TRBJ2-7; CDR3 protein: ASSVTGTYEQY
V gene: TRBV5-1; clone size: NA; J gene: TRBJ2-5; CDR3 protein: ASSFAGGDVETQY
V gene: TRBV5-5; clone size: NA; J gene: TRBJ1-2; CDR3 protein: ASSPSAGESLYGYT
V gene: TRBV27; clone size: NA; J gene: TRBJ2-1; CDR3 protein: ASSFLGGNEQF
V gene: TRBV2; clone size: once; J gene: TRBJ2-2; CDR3 protein: ATHRDRILRDGELF
V gene: TRBV7-2; clone size: NA; J gene: TRBJ2-3; CDR3 protein: ASSLAGSAVPDTQY
V gene: TRBV6-1; clone size: NA; J gene: TRBJ1-4; CDR3 protein: ASSDRQATNEKLF
V gene: TRBV18; clone size: NA; J gene: TRBJ1-2; CDR3 protein: ASSLTGTGAGYGYT
V gene: TRBV6-5; clone size: NA; J gene: TRBJ1-4; CDR3 protein: ASSATGTGEKLF
V gene: TRBV9; clone size: NA; J gene: TRBJ2-1; CDR3 protein: ASSISGGENEQF
V gene: TRBV11-2; clone size: NA; J gene: TRBJ2-7; CDR3 protein: ASSWNRGLSEQY
V gene: TRBV10-3; clone size: NA; J gene: TRBJ1-6; CDR3 protein: AISESSGAASPLH
V gene: TRBV2; clone size: NA; J gene: TRBJ2-5; CDR3 protein: ASSEAETWASPPTQY
V gene: TRBV5-1; clone size: NA; J gene: TRBJ2-1; CDR3 protein: ASSLVLAYNEQF
V gene: TRBV19; clone size: NA; J gene: TRBJ2-6; CDR3 protein: ASRHRSGANVLT
V gene: TRBV7-6; clone size: NA; J gene: TRBJ1-6; CDR3 protein: ASSLVAGYYNSPLH
V gene: TRBV5-4; clone size: NA; J gene: TRBJ2-7; CDR3 protein: ATTRTGASYEQY
V gene: TRBV19; clone size: once; J gene: TRBJ2-7; CDR3 protein: ASSISGSLLDLY
V gene: TRBV5-1; clone size: NA; J gene: TRBJ2-3; CDR3 protein: ASSTQGTDSTDTQY
V gene: TRBV19; clone size: NA; J gene: TRBJ2-7; CDR3 protein: ASSIQGAYEQY
V gene: TRBV5-5; clone size: NA; J gene: TRBJ2-7; CDR3 protein: ASSSRDYSSYEQY
V gene: TRBV20-1; clone size: NA; J gene: TRBJ1-2; CDR3 protein: SAARGDGYT
V gene: TRBV6-5; clone size: NA; J gene: TRBJ2-3; CDR3 protein: ASSYSGTSTDTQY
V gene: TRBV4-2; clone size: NA; J gene: TRBJ1-2; CDR3 protein: ASSPGGTGVWSGYT
V gene: TRBV6-1; clone size: NA; J gene: TRBJ1-1; CDR3 protein: ASSPRNPGRTEAF
V gene: TRBV9; clone size: NA; J gene: TRBJ2-5; CDR3 protein: ASSGMSGNQETQY
V gene: TRBV2; clone size: NA; J gene: TRBJ2-1; CDR3 protein: ASSDGGYNEQF
V gene: TRBV6-5; clone size: NA; J gene: TRBJ2-7; CDR3 protein: ASSYDRREAYEQY
V gene: TRBV23-1; clone size: once; J gene: TRBJ1-2; CDR3 protein: ASSQSTKIQGHYGYT
V gene: TRBV7-9; clone size: NA; J gene: TRBJ1-4; CDR3 protein: ASSPIGRTERLF
V gene: TRBV21-1; clone size: NA; J gene: TRBJ1-1; CDR3 protein: ASSKTLPSGLNTEAF
V gene: TRBV4-2; clone size: NA; J gene: TRBJ2-5; CDR3 protein: ASSLPDRAETQY
V gene: TRBV7-2; clone size: NA; J gene: TRBJ2-7; CDR3 protein: ASALGAGSYEQY
V gene: TRBV7-2; clone size: NA; J gene: TRBJ2-3; CDR3 protein: ASSSRSGGLTDTQY
V gene: TRBV10-3; clone size: NA; J gene: TRBJ2-2; CDR3 protein: AIKPSGLARNLSTGELF
V gene: TRBV7-2; clone size: NA; J gene: TRBJ2-1; CDR3 protein: ASNYRDRYNEQF
V gene: TRBV18; clone size: NA; J gene: TRBJ1-5; CDR3 protein: ASSPTLTGQPQH
V gene: TRBV5-4; clone size: NA; J gene: TRBJ1-4; CDR3 protein: ASSIGPTYRATNEKLF